Given below is one TCR beta chain in context. Antigen: not known. Constant-region priming of 500 ng total RNA yielded TCR beta cDNA. Amplification in three nested multiplex PCR rounds with slightly modified ARM-PCR gave rise to TCR beta libraries. The first two PCR rounds used TRBV1-TRBV30 primers with a Cbeta primer, roughly 10 cycles each. From the multiplex PCR reads, TCRdb called clonotypes with MiXCR, one entry per CDR3 protein. In the table there are 300,000 to 400,000 distinct CDR3 sequences, roughly two thirds of which are singletons. This specimen belongs to a study of tumor-infiltrating lymphocytes in primary liver carcinoma. Broader study findings: Pairs of tumor regions overlapped more than tumor-adjacent and tumor-blood pairs did.

Germline values: CDR1 SGHNT, CDR2 YENEEA. This CDR3 region has 13 residues. V dropped 7 bases and J dropped 6; count of bases not matched to a gene: 8. The researchers obtained blood RNA from unsorted whole blood and also extracted germline DNA. This clonotype originated in a man aged 35 to 55 with primary liver carcinoma and hepatitis B virus infection. This chain uses TRBV11-3 with TRBJ1-1, with 7 positions matching TRBD1. Sequencing used peripheral blood. The CDR3 bases are TGTGCCAGCAACACTCGACAGGGTGCTGAAGCTTTCTTT. It specifies CASNTRQGAEAFF.